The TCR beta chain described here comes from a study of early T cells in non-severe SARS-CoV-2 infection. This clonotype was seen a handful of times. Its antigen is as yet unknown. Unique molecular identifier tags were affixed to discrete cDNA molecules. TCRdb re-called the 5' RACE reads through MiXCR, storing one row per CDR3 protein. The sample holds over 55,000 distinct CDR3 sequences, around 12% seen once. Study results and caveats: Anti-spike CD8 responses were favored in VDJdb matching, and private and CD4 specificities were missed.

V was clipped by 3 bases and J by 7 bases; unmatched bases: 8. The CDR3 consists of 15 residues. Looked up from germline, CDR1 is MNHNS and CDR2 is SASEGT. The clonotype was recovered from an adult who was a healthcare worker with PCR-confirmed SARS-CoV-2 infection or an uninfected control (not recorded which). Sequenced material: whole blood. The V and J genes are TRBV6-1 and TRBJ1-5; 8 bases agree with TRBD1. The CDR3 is CASSEFRDRTQPQHF. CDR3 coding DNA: TGTGCCAGCAGTGAGTTCCGGGACAGGACCCAGCCCCAGCATTTT.